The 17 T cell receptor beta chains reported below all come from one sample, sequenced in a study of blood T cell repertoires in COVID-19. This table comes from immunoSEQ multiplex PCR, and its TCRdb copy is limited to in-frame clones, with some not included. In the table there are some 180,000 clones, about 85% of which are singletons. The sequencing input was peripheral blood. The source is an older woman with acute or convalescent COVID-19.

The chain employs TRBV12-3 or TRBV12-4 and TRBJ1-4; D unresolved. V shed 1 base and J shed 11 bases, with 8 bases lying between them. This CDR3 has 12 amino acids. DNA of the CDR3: TGTGCCAGCAGTTTAGATCCGGGGAAACTGTTTTTT. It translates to CASSLDPGKLFF.

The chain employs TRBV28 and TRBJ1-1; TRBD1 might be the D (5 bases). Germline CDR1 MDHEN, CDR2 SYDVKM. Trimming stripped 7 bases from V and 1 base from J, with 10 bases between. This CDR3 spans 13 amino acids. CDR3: CASTDRSNTEAFF. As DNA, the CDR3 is TGTGCCAGCACCGACAGATCGAACACTGAAGCTTTCTTT. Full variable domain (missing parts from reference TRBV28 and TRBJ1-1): DVKVTQSSRYLVKRTGEKVFLECVQDMDHENMFWYRQDPGLGLRLIYFSYDVKMKEKGDIPEGYSVSREKKERFSLILESASTNQTSMYLCASTDRSNTEAFFGQGTRLTVV.

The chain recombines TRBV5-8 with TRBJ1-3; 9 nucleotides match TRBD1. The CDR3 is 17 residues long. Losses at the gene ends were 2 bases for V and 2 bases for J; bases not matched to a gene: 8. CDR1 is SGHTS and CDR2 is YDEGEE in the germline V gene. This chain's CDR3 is CASSFRPGTGTGNTIYF. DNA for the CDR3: TGTGCCAGCAGCTTTCGACCCGGGACAGGGACTGGAAACACCATATATTTT. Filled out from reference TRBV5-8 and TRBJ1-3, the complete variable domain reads EAGVTQSPTHLIKTRGQQATLRCSPISGHTSVYWYQQALGLGLQFLLWYDEGEERNRGNFPPRFSGRQFPNYSSELNVNALELEDSALYLCASSFRPGTGTGNTIYFGEGSWLTVV.

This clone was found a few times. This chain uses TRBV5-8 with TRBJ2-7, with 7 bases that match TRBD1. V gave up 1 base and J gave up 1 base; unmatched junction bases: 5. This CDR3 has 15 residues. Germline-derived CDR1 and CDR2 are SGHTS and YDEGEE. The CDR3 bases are TGTGCCAGCAGCTTGAGGGGGCCTGGGTCCTACGAGCAGTACTTC. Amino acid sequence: CASSLRGPGSYEQYF.

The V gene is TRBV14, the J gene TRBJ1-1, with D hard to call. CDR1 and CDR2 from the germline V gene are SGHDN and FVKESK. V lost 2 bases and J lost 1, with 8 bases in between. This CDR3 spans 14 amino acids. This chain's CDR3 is CASSQLGGNTEAFF. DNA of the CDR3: TGTGCCAGCAGCCAACTAGGCGGGAACACTGAAGCTTTCTTT. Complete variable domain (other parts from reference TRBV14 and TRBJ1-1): EAGVTQFPSHSVIEKGQTVTLRCDPISGHDNLYWYRRVMGKEIKFLLHFVKESKQDESGMPNNRFLAERTGGTYSTLKVQPAELEDSGVYFCASSQLGGNTEAFFGQGTRLTVV.

The CDR3 DNA reads as TGTGCCAGCAGCCAAGGGACTAGCGGGATTGGGGAGCAGTTCTTC. It yields the protein CASSQGTSGIGEQFF. This chain joins TRBV3-1 (or the pseudogene TRBV3-2) and TRBJ2-1, with 12 bases matching TRBD2. After removal of 1 base from V and 10 bases from J, the junction contained 5 bases not matched to a gene. CDR3 size: 15 residues. Germline CDR1 reads LGHDT; CDR2 reads YNNKEL (reference sequence).

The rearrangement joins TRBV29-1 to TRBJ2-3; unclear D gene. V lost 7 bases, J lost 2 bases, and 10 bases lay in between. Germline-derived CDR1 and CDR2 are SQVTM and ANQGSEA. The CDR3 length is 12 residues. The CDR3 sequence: CSAVRYTDTQYF. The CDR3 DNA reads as TGCAGCGCTGTCCGGTACACAGATACGCAGTATTTT.

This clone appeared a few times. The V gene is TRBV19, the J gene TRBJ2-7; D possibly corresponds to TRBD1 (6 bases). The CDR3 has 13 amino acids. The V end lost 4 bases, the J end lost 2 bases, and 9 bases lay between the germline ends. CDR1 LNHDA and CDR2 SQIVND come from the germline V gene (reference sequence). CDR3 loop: CASSKDRAYEQYF. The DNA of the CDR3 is TGTGCCAGTAGTAAGGACAGAGCCTACGAGCAGTACTTC. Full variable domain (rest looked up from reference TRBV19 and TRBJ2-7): DGGITQSPKYLFRKEGQNVTLSCEQNLNHDAMYWYRQDPGQGLRLIYYSQIVNDFQKGDIAEGYSVSREKKESFPLTVTSAQKNPTAFYLCASSKDRAYEQYFGPGTRLTVT.

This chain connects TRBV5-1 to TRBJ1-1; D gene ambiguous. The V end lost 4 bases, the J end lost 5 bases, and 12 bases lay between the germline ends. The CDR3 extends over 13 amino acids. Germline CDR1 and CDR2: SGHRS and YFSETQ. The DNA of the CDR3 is TGCGCCAGCAGCGGAAAGTCGGGTACTGAAGCTTTCTTT. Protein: CASSGKSGTEAFF.

This chain's CDR3 is CASRQTGEGGYTF. CDR3 coding DNA: TGTGCCAGCAGACAGACGGGGGAAGGGGGCTACACCTTC. This chain joins TRBV28 and TRBJ1-2; maybe TRBD1 (5 bases). The CDR3 extends over 13 amino acids. Germline V lookup: CDR1 MDHEN, CDR2 SYDVKM. With 6 bases removed from V and 8 bases from J, the gap between germline ends came to 16 bases.

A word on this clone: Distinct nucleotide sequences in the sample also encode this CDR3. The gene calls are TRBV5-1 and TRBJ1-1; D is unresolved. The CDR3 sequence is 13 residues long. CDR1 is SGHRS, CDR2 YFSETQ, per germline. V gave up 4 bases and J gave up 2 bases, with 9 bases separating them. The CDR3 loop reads CASSSSLNTEAFF. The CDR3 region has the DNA TGCGCCAGCAGCAGTAGTCTTAACACTGAAGCTTTCTTT.

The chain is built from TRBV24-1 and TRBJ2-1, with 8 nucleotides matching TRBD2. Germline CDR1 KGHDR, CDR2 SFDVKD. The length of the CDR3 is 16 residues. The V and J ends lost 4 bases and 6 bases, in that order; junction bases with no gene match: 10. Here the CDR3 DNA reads TGTGCCACCAGTGACCCTTCAGCGGGAGCTCTCAATGAGCAGTTCTTC. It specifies CATSDPSAGALNEQFF.

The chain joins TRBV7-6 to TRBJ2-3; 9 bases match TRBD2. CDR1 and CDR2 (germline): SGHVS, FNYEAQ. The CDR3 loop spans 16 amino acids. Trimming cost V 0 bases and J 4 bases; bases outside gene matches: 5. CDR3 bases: TGTGCCAGCAGCTTAGCTAGCGGGAGCCCGGCAGATACGCAGTATTTT. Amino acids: CASSLASGSPADTQYF.

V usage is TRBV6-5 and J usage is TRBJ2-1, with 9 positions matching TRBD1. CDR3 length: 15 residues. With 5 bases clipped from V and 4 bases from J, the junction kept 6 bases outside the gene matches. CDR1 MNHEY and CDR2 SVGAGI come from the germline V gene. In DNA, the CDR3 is TGTGCCAGCAGTCAACAGGGGGCGCAATACAATGAGCAGTTCTTC. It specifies CASSQQGAQYNEQFF.

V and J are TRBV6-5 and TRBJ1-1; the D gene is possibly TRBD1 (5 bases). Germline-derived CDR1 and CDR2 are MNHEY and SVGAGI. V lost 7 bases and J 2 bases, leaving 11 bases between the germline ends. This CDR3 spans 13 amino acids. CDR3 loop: CASTLQANTEAFF. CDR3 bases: TGTGCCAGCACTTTACAGGCCAACACTGAAGCTTTCTTT.

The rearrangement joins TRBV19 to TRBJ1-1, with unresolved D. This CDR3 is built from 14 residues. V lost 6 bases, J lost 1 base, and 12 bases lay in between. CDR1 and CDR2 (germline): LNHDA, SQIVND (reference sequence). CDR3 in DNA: TGTGCCAGTAGGATGCTGGACTGGAACACTGAAGCTTTCTTT. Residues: CASRMLDWNTEAFF. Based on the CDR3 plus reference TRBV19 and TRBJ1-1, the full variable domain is DGGITQSPKYLFRKEGQNVTLSCEQNLNHDAMYWYRQDPGQGLRLIYYSQIVNDFQKGDIAEGYSVSREKKESFPLTVTSAQKNPTAFYLCASRMLDWNTEAFFGQGTRLTVV.

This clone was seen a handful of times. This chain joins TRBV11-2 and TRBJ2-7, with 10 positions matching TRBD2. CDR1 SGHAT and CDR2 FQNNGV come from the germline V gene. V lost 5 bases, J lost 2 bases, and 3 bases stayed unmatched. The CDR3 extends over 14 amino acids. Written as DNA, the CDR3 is TGTGCCAGCAGCCCCAGCGGGGGGGCCTACGAGCAGTACTTC. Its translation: CASSPSGGAYEQYF. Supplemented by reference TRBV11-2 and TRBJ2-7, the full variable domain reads EAGVAQSPRYKIIEKRQSVAFWCNPISGHATLYWYQQILGQGPKLLIQFQNNGVVDDSQLPKDRFSAERLKGVDSTLKIQPAKLEDSAVYLCASSPSGGAYEQYFGPGTRLTVT.